A selection of T cell receptor beta chains follows, all from one sample in a study of T cells in Graves' hyperthyroidism and ophthalmopathy. TCRdb processed the multiplex PCR reads anew with MiXCR; each CDR3 protein has one entry. The table shows 300,000 to 450,000 distinct CDR3 sequences, with about 12% occurring only once. Sequencing was carried out using blood. Source of these receptors: a woman in her late teens or twenties with Graves' hyperthyroidism. CDR3s include the opening cysteine and the closing phenylalanine or tryptophan. D genes are given only for firm matches. Clone size is given for some rows only: seen once, a few or many times, or a class if the clone is expanded.

cdr3_aa: CASSETVSSYNEQFF; cdr3_nt: TGTGCCAGCAGTGAGACGGTGAGCTCCTACAATGAGCAGTTCTTC; j_call: TRBJ2-1; v_call: TRBV2; d_call: NA; clone_size: NA
cdr3_aa: CASSVSGDGEQYF; cdr3_nt: TGTGCCAGCAGTGTGTCGGGAGATGGCGAGCAGTACTTC; j_call: TRBJ2-7; v_call: TRBV2; d_call: NA; clone_size: many
cdr3_aa: CASSIHQETNEKLFF; cdr3_nt: TGTGCCAGTAGTATCCACCAGGAAACTAATGAAAAACTGTTTTTT; j_call: TRBJ1-4; v_call: TRBV19; d_call: NA; clone_size: NA
cdr3_aa: CSLTPDSGEKLFF; cdr3_nt: TGCAGTCTAACGCCGGACAGTGGGGAAAAACTGTTTTTT; j_call: TRBJ1-4; v_call: TRBV20-1; d_call: NA; clone_size: many
cdr3_aa: CASSSGPDQLEAFF; cdr3_nt: TGTGCCAGCTCCTCCGGGCCAGACCAACTAGAAGCTTTCTTT; j_call: TRBJ1-1; v_call: TRBV18; d_call: NA; clone_size: many
cdr3_aa: CASSPAASGYNEQFF; cdr3_nt: TGTGCCAGCTCACCGGCGGCTAGCGGCTACAATGAGCAGTTCTTC; j_call: TRBJ2-1; v_call: TRBV18; d_call: TRBD2; clone_size: many
cdr3_aa: CASSVQNTEAFF; cdr3_nt: TGTGCCAGCAGTGTCCAGAACACTGAAGCTTTCTTT; j_call: TRBJ1-1; v_call: TRBV2; d_call: NA; clone_size: many
cdr3_aa: CASLGGLSVGTQYF; cdr3_nt: TGTGCCAGCCTGGGTGGGCTTTCTGTCGGGACCCAGTACTTC; j_call: TRBJ2-5; v_call: TRBV2; d_call: NA; clone_size: many
cdr3_aa: CASSPGRSSYNEQFF; cdr3_nt: TGTGCCAGCTCACCGGGCAGGAGCTCCTACAATGAGCAGTTCTTC; j_call: TRBJ2-1; v_call: TRBV18; d_call: NA; clone_size: many
cdr3_aa: CSARGLAGVDEQFF; cdr3_nt: TGCAGTGCCCGAGGCCTAGCGGGAGTGGATGAGCAGTTCTTC; j_call: TRBJ2-1; v_call: TRBV20-1; d_call: TRBD2; clone_size: many
cdr3_aa: CASSLKSLGLAAAYEQYF; cdr3_nt: TGTGCCAGCAGCTTAAAGTCGTTAGGACTAGCGGCAGCCTACGAGCAGTACTTC; j_call: TRBJ2-7; v_call: TRBV7-8; d_call: TRBD2; clone_size: many
cdr3_aa: CASTQGREGPYEQYF; cdr3_nt: TGTGCCAGCACCCAAGGGCGGGAGGGCCCCTACGAGCAGTACTTC; j_call: TRBJ2-7; v_call: TRBV7-9; d_call: TRBD2; clone_size: many
cdr3_aa: CSARPGGVSGANVLTF; cdr3_nt: TGCAGTGCTCGTCCAGGGGGAGTCTCTGGGGCCAACGTCCTGACTTTC; j_call: TRBJ2-6; v_call: TRBV20-1; d_call: TRBD1; clone_size: many
cdr3_aa: CASSEAGQNNEKLFF; cdr3_nt: TGTGCCAGCAGTGAAGCAGGACAGAATAATGAAAAACTGTTTTTT; j_call: TRBJ1-4; v_call: TRBV6-1; d_call: NA; clone_size: many
cdr3_aa: CASSVRDRDQPQHF; cdr3_nt: TGTGCCAGCAGCGTCCGGGACAGGGATCAGCCCCAGCATTTT; j_call: TRBJ1-5; v_call: TRBV9; d_call: TRBD1; clone_size: many
cdr3_aa: CASSLNARATTPTDTQYF; cdr3_nt: TGTGCCAGCAGCTTAAATGCCAGGGCCACCACTCCCACAGATACGCAGTATTTT; j_call: TRBJ2-3; v_call: TRBV7-2; d_call: NA; clone_size: many
cdr3_aa: CASSLMQGTDTQYF; cdr3_nt: TGTGCCAGCAGTTTAATGCAAGGCACAGATACGCAGTATTTT; j_call: TRBJ2-3; v_call: TRBV12-3/TRBV12-4; d_call: NA; clone_size: many
cdr3_aa: CASSLDGGANEKLFF; cdr3_nt: TGTGCCAGCAGCTTAGATGGGGGGGCTAATGAAAAACTGTTTTTT; j_call: TRBJ1-4; v_call: TRBV7-9; d_call: NA; clone_size: NA
cdr3_aa: CASSHEAGGPIPYNEQFF; cdr3_nt: TGTGCCAGCAGCCACGAAGCGGGGGGGCCAATACCCTACAATGAGCAGTTCTTC; j_call: TRBJ2-1; v_call: TRBV14; d_call: TRBD2; clone_size: NA
cdr3_aa: CASSLAGGIDTEAFF; cdr3_nt: TGTGCCAGCAGCTTGGCCGGGGGGATAGACACTGAAGCTTTCTTT; j_call: TRBJ1-1; v_call: TRBV5-8; d_call: NA; clone_size: many
cdr3_aa: CASSLDPTVSPYF; cdr3_nt: TGTGCCAGCAGCTTAGATCCAACCGTTAGCCCGTACTTC; j_call: TRBJ2-5; v_call: TRBV11-2; d_call: NA; clone_size: many
cdr3_aa: CASSYRAGSGNTIYF; cdr3_nt: TGTGCCAGCAGTTACCGGGCCGGGTCTGGAAACACCATATATTTT; j_call: TRBJ1-3; v_call: TRBV12-3/TRBV12-4; d_call: NA; clone_size: many
cdr3_aa: CASSYSLNRGGTGELFF; cdr3_nt: TGTGCCAGCAGTTACTCCCTTAACAGGGGTGGTACCGGGGAGCTGTTTTTT; j_call: TRBJ2-2; v_call: TRBV6-6; d_call: TRBD1; clone_size: few
cdr3_aa: CASSKTHGEKLFF; cdr3_nt: TGTGCCAGTAGTAAGACCCACGGAGAAAAACTGTTTTTT; j_call: TRBJ1-4; v_call: TRBV19; d_call: NA; clone_size: NA
cdr3_aa: CACSLGRFRARGYTF; cdr3_nt: TGTGCCTGCAGTTTAGGGCGGTTCAGGGCTCGAGGCTACACCTTC; j_call: TRBJ1-2; v_call: TRBV28; d_call: NA; clone_size: NA
cdr3_aa: CAWSGQVYGYTF; cdr3_nt: TGTGCCTGGAGTGGACAAGTCTATGGCTACACCTTC; j_call: TRBJ1-2; v_call: TRBV30; d_call: NA; clone_size: many
cdr3_aa: CASSPSGTGGTYGYTF; cdr3_nt: TGTGCCAGCTCACCATCGGGGACAGGGGGGACCTATGGCTACACCTTC; j_call: TRBJ1-2; v_call: TRBV18; d_call: TRBD1; clone_size: NA
cdr3_aa: CASSPRGPGGQETQYF; cdr3_nt: TGTGCCAGCTCACCAAGGGGTCCCGGCGGCCAGGAGACCCAGTACTTC; j_call: TRBJ2-5; v_call: TRBV18; d_call: NA; clone_size: NA
cdr3_aa: CASSSAWGPSNYEQYF; cdr3_nt: TGTGCCAGCAGTTCCGCCTGGGGCCCGTCGAACTACGAGCAGTACTTC; j_call: TRBJ2-7; v_call: TRBV27; d_call: NA; clone_size: many
cdr3_aa: CASSLGTSGSYETQYF; cdr3_nt: TGTGCCAGCAGTTTGGGGACTAGCGGGAGCTATGAGACCCAGTACTTC; j_call: TRBJ2-5; v_call: TRBV27; d_call: TRBD2; clone_size: many
cdr3_aa: CASSPRTGRAFF; cdr3_nt: TGTGCCAGCAGCCCCAGGACAGGGCGAGCTTTCTTT; j_call: TRBJ1-1; v_call: TRBV7-3; d_call: TRBD1; clone_size: NA
cdr3_aa: CASSLGTQGVAGGPYNEQFF; cdr3_nt: TGTGCCAGCAGCTTAGGGACCCAGGGGGTAGCGGGGGGGCCCTACAATGAGCAGTTCTTC; j_call: TRBJ2-1; v_call: TRBV11-2; d_call: TRBD2; clone_size: NA
cdr3_aa: CAILAGGPDTQYF; cdr3_nt: TGTGCCATCCTAGCGGGGGGGCCAGATACGCAGTATTTT; j_call: TRBJ2-3; v_call: TRBV10-3; d_call: TRBD2; clone_size: few
cdr3_aa: CASSLGSAMETQYF; cdr3_nt: TGTGCCAGCAGCTTAGGTTCAGCGATGGAGACCCAGTACTTC; j_call: TRBJ2-5; v_call: TRBV11-2; d_call: NA; clone_size: many
cdr3_aa: CASSFPGLAGYEQYF; cdr3_nt: TGTGCCAGCAGTTTCCCGGGACTAGCGGGCTACGAGCAGTACTTC; j_call: TRBJ2-7; v_call: TRBV28; d_call: TRBD2; clone_size: NA
cdr3_aa: CASKPDRGWYGYTF; cdr3_nt: TGTGCCAGCAAGCCGGACAGGGGTTGGTATGGCTACACCTTC; j_call: TRBJ1-2; v_call: TRBV6-1; d_call: TRBD1; clone_size: many
cdr3_aa: CASVKTSYNSPLHF; cdr3_nt: TGTGCCAGCGTAAAGACAAGTTATAATTCACCCCTCCACTTT; j_call: TRBJ1-6; v_call: TRBV6-1; d_call: NA; clone_size: few
cdr3_aa: CASSSSQNTEAFF; cdr3_nt: TGTGCCAGCAGTAGTTCTCAAAACACTGAAGCTTTCTTT; j_call: TRBJ1-1; v_call: TRBV28; d_call: NA; clone_size: many
cdr3_aa: CASSLAGTGSYEQYF; cdr3_nt: TGTGCCAGCAGTCTTGCCGGGACAGGGTCCTACGAGCAGTACTTC; j_call: TRBJ2-7; v_call: TRBV7-9; d_call: TRBD1; clone_size: many
cdr3_aa: CASSALAGGNEQFF; cdr3_nt: TGTGCCAGCAGCGCCCTAGCGGGGGGCAATGAGCAGTTCTTC; j_call: TRBJ2-1; v_call: TRBV7-3; d_call: TRBD2; clone_size: many
cdr3_aa: CSASLAGGINEQFF; cdr3_nt: TGCAGTGCTTCACTAGCGGGAGGCATCAATGAGCAGTTCTTC; j_call: TRBJ2-1; v_call: TRBV20-1; d_call: TRBD2; clone_size: many
cdr3_aa: CASSQQDREGQPQHF; cdr3_nt: TGTGCCAGCAGCCAGCAAGACAGGGAAGGGCAGCCCCAGCATTTT; j_call: TRBJ1-5; v_call: TRBV4-2; d_call: TRBD1; clone_size: few
cdr3_aa: CASSWGLYYEQYF; cdr3_nt: TGTGCCAGCAGCTGGGGACTTTACTACGAGCAGTACTTC; j_call: TRBJ2-7; v_call: TRBV5-8; d_call: NA; clone_size: many
cdr3_aa: CASSLIVVTGDTQYF; cdr3_nt: TGTGCCAGCAGCTTAATTGTAGTGACGGGGGATACGCAGTATTTT; j_call: TRBJ2-3; v_call: TRBV7-8; d_call: NA; clone_size: many
cdr3_aa: CASRLRSYEQYF; cdr3_nt: TGTGCCAGCAGGTTACGGTCCTACGAGCAGTACTTC; j_call: TRBJ2-7; v_call: TRBV7-8; d_call: NA; clone_size: NA
cdr3_aa: CASSYPTGANVLTF; cdr3_nt: TGTGCCAGCAGTTACCCGACTGGGGCCAACGTCCTGACTTTC; j_call: TRBJ2-6; v_call: TRBV28; d_call: NA; clone_size: NA
cdr3_aa: CSVLMGEAQYF; cdr3_nt: TGCAGCGTTCTAATGGGGGAGGCCCAGTACTTC; j_call: TRBJ2-5; v_call: TRBV29-1; d_call: NA; clone_size: few
cdr3_aa: CASSLYGKRGGPEQYF; cdr3_nt: TGTGCCAGCAGTTTATATGGCAAGCGGGGGGGCCCCGAGCAGTACTTC; j_call: TRBJ2-7; v_call: TRBV12-3/TRBV12-4; d_call: TRBD2; clone_size: many
cdr3_aa: CSAREAGSPPQYF; cdr3_nt: TGCAGTGCTAGAGAAGCAGGGTCACCCCCGCAGTACTTC; j_call: TRBJ2-7; v_call: TRBV20-1; d_call: NA; clone_size: many
cdr3_aa: CASSYWFGASGSYNEQFF; cdr3_nt: TGTGCCAGCAGTTACTGGTTCGGGGCTAGCGGGAGTTACAATGAGCAGTTCTTC; j_call: TRBJ2-1; v_call: TRBV6-2/TRBV6-3; d_call: TRBD2; clone_size: many
cdr3_aa: CASSFHGLLAGGYGTGELFF; cdr3_nt: TGTGCCAGCAGCTTTCACGGTTTACTAGCGGGGGGGTACGGCACCGGGGAGCTGTTTTTT; j_call: TRBJ2-2; v_call: TRBV7-2; d_call: TRBD2; clone_size: NA
cdr3_aa: CSAIAGGNTGELFF; cdr3_nt: TGCAGTGCAATAGCGGGGGGGAACACCGGGGAGCTGTTTTTT; j_call: TRBJ2-2; v_call: TRBV20-1; d_call: TRBD2; clone_size: NA
cdr3_aa: CASSLGTGGPNTQYF; cdr3_nt: TGTGCCAGCAGCTTAGGGACCGGGGGGCCTAATACGCAGTATTTT; j_call: TRBJ2-3; v_call: TRBV11-2; d_call: NA; clone_size: many
cdr3_aa: CASSFLGGDQPQHF; cdr3_nt: TGTGCCAGCAGTTTTTTAGGGGGCGATCAGCCCCAGCATTTT; j_call: TRBJ1-5; v_call: TRBV12-3/TRBV12-4; d_call: TRBD1; clone_size: NA
cdr3_aa: CASSPGRTGYYEQYF; cdr3_nt: TGTGCCAGCAGCCCGGGAAGGACAGGGTACTACGAGCAGTACTTC; j_call: TRBJ2-7; v_call: TRBV14; d_call: TRBD1; clone_size: few
cdr3_aa: CASSQDSAYEQYF; cdr3_nt: TGTGCCAGCAGCCAGGACAGTGCCTACGAGCAGTACTTC; j_call: TRBJ2-7; v_call: TRBV7-9; d_call: NA; clone_size: many
cdr3_aa: CSARDRWRSYEQYF; cdr3_nt: TGCAGTGCTAGAGATCGGTGGAGATCCTACGAGCAGTACTTC; j_call: TRBJ2-7; v_call: TRBV20-1; d_call: NA; clone_size: many
cdr3_aa: CASSQPGTGGTGELFF; cdr3_nt: TGCGCCAGCAGCCAACCCGGGACAGGGGGCACCGGGGAGCTGTTTTTT; j_call: TRBJ2-2; v_call: TRBV4-3; d_call: TRBD1; clone_size: NA